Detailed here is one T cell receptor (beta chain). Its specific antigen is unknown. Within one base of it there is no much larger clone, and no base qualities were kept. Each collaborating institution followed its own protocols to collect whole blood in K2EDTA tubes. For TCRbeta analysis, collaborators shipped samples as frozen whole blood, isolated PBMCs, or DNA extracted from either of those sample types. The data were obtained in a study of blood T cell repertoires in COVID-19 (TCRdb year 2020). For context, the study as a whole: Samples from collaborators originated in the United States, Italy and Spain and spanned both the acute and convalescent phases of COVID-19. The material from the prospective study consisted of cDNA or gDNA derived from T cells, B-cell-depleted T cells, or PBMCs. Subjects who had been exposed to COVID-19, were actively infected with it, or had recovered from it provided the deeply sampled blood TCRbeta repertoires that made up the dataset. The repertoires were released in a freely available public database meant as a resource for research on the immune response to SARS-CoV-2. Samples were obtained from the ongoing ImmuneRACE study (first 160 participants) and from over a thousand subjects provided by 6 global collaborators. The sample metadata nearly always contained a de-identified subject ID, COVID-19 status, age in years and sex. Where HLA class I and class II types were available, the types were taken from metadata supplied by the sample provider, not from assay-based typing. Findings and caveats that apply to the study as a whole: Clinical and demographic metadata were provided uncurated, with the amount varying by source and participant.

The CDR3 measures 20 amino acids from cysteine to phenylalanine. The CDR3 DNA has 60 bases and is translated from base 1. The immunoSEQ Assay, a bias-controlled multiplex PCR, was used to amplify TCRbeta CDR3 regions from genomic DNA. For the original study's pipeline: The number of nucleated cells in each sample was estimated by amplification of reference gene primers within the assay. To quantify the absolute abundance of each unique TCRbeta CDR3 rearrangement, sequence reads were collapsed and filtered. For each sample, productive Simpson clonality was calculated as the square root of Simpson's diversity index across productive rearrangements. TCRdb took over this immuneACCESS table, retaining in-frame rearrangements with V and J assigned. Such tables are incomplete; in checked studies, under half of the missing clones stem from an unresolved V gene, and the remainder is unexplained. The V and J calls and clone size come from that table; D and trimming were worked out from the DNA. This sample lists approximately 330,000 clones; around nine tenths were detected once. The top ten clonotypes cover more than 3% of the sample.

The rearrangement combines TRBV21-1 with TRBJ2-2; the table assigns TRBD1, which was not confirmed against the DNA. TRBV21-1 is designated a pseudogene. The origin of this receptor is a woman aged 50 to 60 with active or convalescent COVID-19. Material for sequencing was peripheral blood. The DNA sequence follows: TGTGCCAGCAGCAAAATTCTAAAGGCCAAAGGGCAGGGGCGGGCCGGGGAGCTGTTTTTT. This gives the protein CASSKILKAKGQGRAGELFF.